Presented here are 29 T cell receptor beta chains from one specimen sequenced in a study of blood T cell repertoires in COVID-19. Assay used: immunoSEQ multiplex PCR; TCRdb lists only in-frame clones, some missing. The sample lists some 490,000 clones, 75% to 90% occurring once. Sequenced sample: PBMCs or T cells enriched from blood (not recorded which). Source of these receptors: a woman aged 60-75 years who had recovered from COVID-19.

This chain connects TRBV9 to TRBJ2-2, with D uncertain. Trimming took 4 bases from V and 5 from J, leaving 6 bases between them. Germline-derived CDR1 and CDR2 are SGDLS and YYNGEE. The CDR3 has 12 amino acids. In DNA, the CDR3 is TGTGCCAGCAGCCCAATTACCGGGGAGCTGTTTTTT. It specifies CASSPITGELFF.

This chain joins TRBV7-9 and TRBJ1-1; 9 bases map to TRBD1. This CDR3 region has 15 residues. V gave up 2 bases and J gave up 8 bases; unmatched junction bases: 9. Germline values: CDR1 SEHNR, CDR2 FQNEAQ (reference sequence). The CDR3 DNA sequence: TGTGCCAGCAGCTTAACGGGACAGGGTGCCCGCGAAGCTTTCTTT. Residues: CASSLTGQGAREAFF.

This sequence joins TRBV24-1 and TRBJ1-5; D is perhaps TRBD1 (6 bases). This CDR3 is built from 13 residues. The germline gives CDR1 KGHDR, CDR2 SFDVKD. The V and J ends lost 5 bases and 6 bases respectively, with 10 bases between them. Written as DNA, the CDR3 is TGTGCCACCAGTGTAGGGGGACGTCAGCCCCAGCATTTT. Amino acids: CATSVGGRQPQHF.

This rearrangement joins TRBV27 to TRBJ2-6, with D perhaps TRBD1 (6 bases). This CDR3 comprises 15 residues. The ends were cut back, 5 bases at V and 2 bases at J, with 10 bases in the middle. The V gene's germline CDR1 is MNHEY and CDR2 SMNVEV (reference sequence). CDR3 sequence (DNA): TGTGCCAGCAGTCCCTGGACAGCTGGGGCCAACGTCCTGACTTTC. It yields the protein CASSPWTAGANVLTF.

This chain joins TRBV7-2 and TRBJ1-6; D is unresolved. Trimming took off 0 bases at V and 9 bases at J, with 12 bases between the two ends. The length of the CDR3 is 15 residues. Germline loops: CDR1 SGHTA, CDR2 FQGNSA. The CDR3 protein is CASSLAGGGGSPLHF. The CDR3 DNA reads as TGTGCCAGCAGCTTAGCAGGAGGCGGAGGTTCACCCCTCCACTTT.

V is TRBV5-4 and J is TRBJ1-2; TRBD1 aligns across 7 bases. V gave up 0 bases and J gave up 8 bases; unmatched junction bases: 13. Germline-derived CDR1 and CDR2 are SGHNT and YYREEE (reference sequence). The CDR3 consists of 16 residues. Here the CDR3 reads CASSLDRTGAPLGYTF. CDR3 DNA: TGTGCCAGCAGCTTGGACCGAACAGGGGCGCCCCTCGGCTACACCTTC.

The V and J genes are TRBV9 and TRBJ2-1; 13 nucleotides match TRBD2. CDR1 is SGDLS, CDR2 YYNGEE, per germline. This CDR3 contains 16 residues. J lost 4 bases, V lost 4 bases, and 5 bases had no gene match. The CDR3 DNA follows: TGTGCCAGCAGCTTATTGACTAGCGGGGGGTACAATGAGCAGTTCTTC. Encoded protein: CASSLLTSGGYNEQFF.

A single count supports this clone. The rearrangement joins TRBV2 to TRBJ1-2; 8 bases agree with TRBD1. The germline gives CDR1 SNHLY, CDR2 FYNNEI. J gave up 6 bases and V 4 bases, and 13 bases lay outside the gene matches. The CDR3 has 16 amino acids. The CDR3 protein is CASSAHGTGGTNGYTF. Written as DNA, the CDR3 is TGTGCCAGCAGTGCGCACGGGACAGGCGGTACAAATGGCTACACCTTC.

The rearrangement joins TRBV5-4 to TRBJ1-2; 9 bases are a match to TRBD1. This CDR3 contains 13 residues. CDR1 is SGHNT, CDR2 YYREEE, per germline (reference sequence). The J segment lost 7 bases and the V segment lost 3 bases, leaving 4 bases of the junction unmatched. The CDR3 sequence is CASSWGTGSGYTF. The CDR3, as DNA: TGTGCCAGCAGCTGGGGGACAGGGAGTGGCTACACCTTC.

J is TRBJ1-2 and V is TRBV12-3 or TRBV12-4; 8 nucleotides align to TRBD1. The CDR3 is 13 amino acids. V gave up 6 bases and J gave up 3 bases; unmatched junction bases: 3. The CDR3 reads CASRKDRDYGYTF. The CDR3 DNA follows: TGTGCCAGCAGGAAGGACAGGGACTATGGCTACACCTTC.

The CDR3, as DNA: TGTGCCAGCAGCCAAGTTGTGGCCAGCTCCTACAATGAGCAGTTCTTC. Translated, it gives CASSQVVASSYNEQFF. The chain has TRBV4-2 and TRBJ2-1; the D is unclear. The V end lost 1 base, the J end lost 0 bases, and 10 bases lay between the germline ends. The CDR3 has 16 amino acids. From germline, CDR1 is LGHNA and CDR2 YNFKEQ.

The chain links TRBV6-1 to TRBJ2-7; D possibly corresponds to TRBD2 (5 bases). Germline-derived CDR1 and CDR2 are MNHNS and SASEGT. This CDR3 spans 14 amino acids. The V gene lost 2 bases and the J gene lost 3 bases, with 11 bases spanning the gap. The CDR3 nucleotides are TGTGCCAGCAGTGAAAGAGAGCGGCTCTACGAGCAGTACTTC. This encodes CASSERERLYEQYF.

V is TRBV24-1 and J is TRBJ1-4; 7 nucleotides match TRBD1. Looked up from germline, CDR1 is KGHDR and CDR2 is SFDVKD. V lost 4 bases to trimming and J lost 14 bases; unmatched junction nucleotides: 9. This CDR3 has 13 residues. Written as DNA, the CDR3 is TGTGCCACCAGTGAGCCGACAGGGAGGCGGCTGTTTTTT. Encoded protein: CATSEPTGRRLFF.

V usage is TRBV13 and J usage is TRBJ2-2; 7 bases align to TRBD1. Germline CDR1 and CDR2: PRHDT and FYEKMQ (reference sequence). The CDR3 sequence is 15 residues long. Trimming at V came to 5 bases and at J to 7 bases, leaving 10 bases not matched to a gene. The CDR3 sequence is CASSHRQGTGGELFF. CDR3 in DNA: TGTGCCAGCAGCCACCGACAGGGTACGGGCGGGGAGCTGTTTTTT.

The chain links TRBV19 to TRBJ1-2, with 7 bases matching TRBD1. The CDR3 spans 17 residues. Per germline, CDR1 LNHDA and CDR2 SQIVND (reference sequence). Losses at the gene ends were 5 bases for V and 2 bases for J; bases not matched to a gene: 14. The CDR3 reads CASSLVGTRDRNYGYTF. The CDR3 DNA sequence: TGTGCCAGTAGTTTGGTCGGGACCCGGGACAGAAACTATGGCTACACCTTC.

The rearrangement uses TRBV5-4 and TRBJ2-2; 9 bases fit TRBD1. V was pared by 4 bases and J by 0 bases, with 4 bases of the junction left unmatched. The CDR3 covers 16 residues. Germline V gene data show CDR1 as SGHNT and CDR2 as YYREEE (reference sequence). The CDR3 DNA reads as TGTGCCAGCAGCCGGGACAGGGAGGCGAACACCGGGGAGCTGTTTTTT. Translation: CASSRDREANTGELFF.

This CDR3 is CASSSGTANSPLHF. DNA of the CDR3: TGTGCCAGCAGCTCAGGGACAGCGAATTCACCCCTCCACTTT. V usage is TRBV6-5 and J usage is TRBJ1-6, with TRBD1 matching 7 bases. The CDR3 is made up of 14 amino acids. The germline CDR1 and CDR2 sequences are MNHEY and SVGAGI. J lost 7 bases, V lost 6 bases, and 6 bases had no gene match.

This chain connects TRBV6-5 to TRBJ2-7, with a possible D match to TRBD2 (6 bases). Germline V gene data show CDR1 as MNHEY and CDR2 as SVGAGI. The CDR3 runs 14 residues. Trimming removed 0 bases from V and 5 bases from J, with 11 bases in between. The CDR3 region is CASSYSSGGDEQYV. The CDR3 DNA follows: TGTGCCAGCAGTTACTCTAGTGGCGGGGACGAGCAGTACGTC.

The chain links TRBV5-1 to TRBJ2-1, with TRBD2 as a possible D gene (5 bases). Germline V CDR1 and CDR2: SGHRS, YFSETQ. The CDR3 runs 12 residues. The V end was cut by 3 bases, the J end by 9 bases, with 10 bases between. CDR3 in DNA: TGCGCCAGCAGCTCACTAGGGCGTGAGCAGTTCTTC. This gives the protein CASSSLGREQFF.

The V and J genes are TRBV12-3 or TRBV12-4 and TRBJ1-1; D not certain. The CDR3 spans 13 residues. V was trimmed by 2 bases and J by 2 bases, leaving 6 bases between them. The CDR3 loop reads CASSLSQNTEAFF. The CDR3 coding sequence is TGTGCCAGCAGTTTAAGCCAAAACACTGAAGCTTTCTTT.

J is TRBJ2-6 and V is TRBV28; D might be TRBD1 (7 bases). V lost 5 bases and J 2 bases, leaving 10 bases between the germline ends. The V gene's germline CDR1 is MDHEN and CDR2 SYDVKM. This CDR3 has 15 residues. This chain's CDR3 is CASSLRGAGANVLTF. CDR3 nucleotide sequence: TGTGCCAGCAGTCTCAGGGGGGCTGGGGCCAACGTCCTGACTTTC.

The genes are TRBV5-1 and TRBJ1-5; D remains unclear. Trimming took off 0 bases at V and 4 bases at J, with 5 bases between the two ends. Germline V gene data show CDR1 as SGHRS and CDR2 as YFSETQ. The CDR3 extends over 13 amino acids. CDR3 region: CASSLGANQPQHF. For the CDR3, the DNA is TGCGCCAGCAGCTTGGGGGCTAATCAGCCCCAGCATTTT.

J is TRBJ2-3 and V is TRBV11-2, with 9 bases matching TRBD1. The germline V gene has CDR1 SGHAT and CDR2 FQNNGV. V trimming: 5 bases; J trimming: 7 bases; junction bases outside the gene matches: 10. CDR3 length: 15 residues. DNA of the CDR3: TGTGCCAGCAGCCCTCCGGGACAGGGACCAAATACGCAGTATTTT. Translating it yields CASSPPGQGPNTQYF.

The chain employs TRBV9 and TRBJ2-3; D perhaps matches TRBD1 (5 bases). This CDR3 spans 13 amino acids. The germline V gene has CDR1 SGDLS and CDR2 YYNGEE. With 6 bases removed from V and 4 bases from J, the gap between germline ends came to 12 bases. The CDR3 loop is CASNPQDPDTQYF. CDR3 nucleotide sequence: TGTGCCAGCAACCCACAGGACCCAGATACGCAGTATTTT. Complete variable domain (other parts from reference TRBV9 and TRBJ2-3): DSGVTQTPKHLITATGQRVTLRCSPRSGDLSVYWYQQSLDQGLQFLIQYYNGEERAKGNILERFSAQQFPDLHSELNLSSLELGDSALYFCASNPQDPDTQYFGPGTRLTVL.

Note on this clone: A read error may produce the germline difference seen at one junction end. The V call is TRBV5-1, the J call TRBJ1-1; 7 nucleotides line up with TRBD1. In germline, CDR1 is SGHRS, CDR2 YFSETQ. This CDR3 spans 16 amino acids. Written as DNA, the CDR3 is TGCGCCAGCAGTTTGGGACAGCTCCAGGGGAATGCTGAAGCTTTCTTT. Translating it yields CASSLGQLQGNAEAFF. The full variable domain, in which reference TRBV5-1 and TRBJ1-1 provide the parts outside the CDR3, is KAGVTQTPRYLIKTRGQQVTLSCSPISGHRSVSWYQQTPGQGLQFLFEYFSETQRNKGNFPGRFSGRQFSNSRSEMNVSTLELGDSALYLCASSLGQLQGNAEAFFGQGTRLTVV.

For this clone: In the same sample, other DNA sequences code for this CDR3. The rearrangement uses TRBV12-3 or TRBV12-4 and TRBJ1-5; perhaps TRBD1 as D (5 bases). The CDR3 length is 13 residues. Trimming removed 3 bases at V and 4 bases at J, with 7 bases between. The CDR3 nucleotides are TGTGCCAGCAGTTTGGGGCAAAATCAGCCCCAGCATTTT. Translation gives CASSLGQNQPQHF.

The J gene is TRBJ1-1, the V gene TRBV6-5; D gene uncertain. Per the germline V gene, CDR1 is MNHEY and CDR2 is SVGAGI. The CDR3 sequence is 14 residues long. V lost 7 bases and J lost 1, with 13 bases in between. CDR3 nucleotide sequence: TGTGCCAGCAATTTCATTACAGAGAACACTGAAGCTTTCTTT. Translation gives CASNFITENTEAFF.

The CDR3 nucleotides read TGTGCCAGCAGGGGGGACTCACCCGCGAACACCGGGGAGCTGTTTTTT. Amino acid sequence: CASRGDSPANTGELFF. V and J are TRBV2 and TRBJ2-2; D possibly corresponds to TRBD2 (6 bases). This CDR3 has 16 amino acids. Germline CDR1 reads SNHLY; CDR2 reads FYNNEI. Between the trimmed V and J ends, which lost 6 bases and 0 bases, there was a span of 14 bases.

Here the CDR3 reads CASSQDSVNYGYTF. As DNA, the CDR3 is TGCGCCAGCAGCCAAGATTCCGTTAACTATGGCTACACCTTC. The gene calls are TRBV4-1 and TRBJ1-2, with no clear D. Trimming left V 0 bases short and J 1 base short, with 6 bases between. Germline values: CDR1 MGHRA, CDR2 YSYEKL. This CDR3 is built from 14 residues.